The rows below give T cell receptor beta chains drawn from one sample of a study of spatial heterogeneity in lung cancer. TCRdb recomputed calls from the 5' RACE reads with MiXCR, one row per CDR3 protein. This sample has approximately 14,000 distinct CDR3 sequences, with 11% found just once. The sequenced sample was PBMCs, obtained at surgery. These receptor sequences come from a female donor with early-stage non-small cell lung cancer. The CDR3 runs from the conserved cysteine through the conserved F or W. The order of the fields is clone size, V gene, J gene, D gene, CDR3 protein, CDR3 DNA. The D gene is left open where the match is weak. Where a row states a size, it is once, few, many or the class of an expanded clone; other rows omit it.

abundance: many; v_gene: TRBV11-1; j_gene: TRBJ2-7; d_gene: -; CDR3aa: CASSLGRTSYEQYF; CDR3nt: TGTGCCAGCAGCTTAGGACGGACATCCTACGAGCAGTACTTC
abundance: -; v_gene: TRBV29-1; j_gene: TRBJ1-2; d_gene: -; CDR3aa: CSVVEAYGYTF; CDR3nt: TGCAGCGTTGTAGAGGCTTATGGCTACACCTTC
abundance: many; v_gene: TRBV3-1; j_gene: TRBJ1-3; d_gene: -; CDR3aa: CASSLMGTRNTIYF; CDR3nt: TGTGCCAGCAGCCTAATGGGGACCCGAAACACCATATATTTT
abundance: many; v_gene: TRBV27; j_gene: TRBJ1-5; d_gene: -; CDR3aa: CASSLHGRGQPQHF; CDR3nt: TGTGCCAGCAGTTTACATGGACGGGGTCAGCCCCAGCATTTT
abundance: many; v_gene: TRBV10-3; j_gene: TRBJ1-2; d_gene: -; CDR3aa: CAISDQDRTNYGYTF; CDR3nt: TGTGCCATCAGTGACCAGGACCGGACTAACTATGGCTACACCTTC
abundance: many; v_gene: TRBV11-2; j_gene: TRBJ2-2; d_gene: TRBD1; CDR3aa: CASSLTGRVGELFF; CDR3nt: TGTGCCAGCAGCTTGACAGGGAGAGTGGGGGAGCTGTTTTTT
abundance: large; v_gene: TRBV9; j_gene: TRBJ1-2; d_gene: TRBD1; CDR3aa: CASSAGGQTNYGYTF; CDR3nt: TGTGCCAGCAGCGCCGGGGGACAGACTAACTATGGCTACACCTTC
abundance: many; v_gene: TRBV6-6; j_gene: TRBJ2-5; d_gene: TRBD2; CDR3aa: CASSTGSGAQQETQYF; CDR3nt: TGTGCCAGCAGTACGGGTAGCGGGGCTCAACAAGAGACCCAGTACTTC
abundance: few; v_gene: TRBV4-1; j_gene: TRBJ2-3; d_gene: TRBD2; CDR3aa: CASSRTLGGGGHSDTQYF; CDR3nt: TGCGCCAGCAGCCGAACCCTGGGGGGGGGAGGGCATTCAGATACGCAGTATTTT
abundance: few; v_gene: TRBV6-1; j_gene: TRBJ1-4; d_gene: -; CDR3aa: CASSTGVTPGNEKLFF; CDR3nt: TGTGCCAGCAGTACCGGGGTGACTCCGGGTAATGAAAAACTGTTTTTT
abundance: few; v_gene: TRBV19; j_gene: TRBJ2-6; d_gene: -; CDR3aa: CASSIRGGSGANVLTF; CDR3nt: TGTGCCAGTAGTATTCGAGGGGGCTCTGGGGCCAACGTCCTGACTTTC
abundance: medium-sized; v_gene: TRBV12-3/TRBV12-4; j_gene: TRBJ2-1; d_gene: -; CDR3aa: CASSLAKPGPSGEQFF; CDR3nt: TGTGCCAGCAGTTTAGCTAAACCGGGCCCCTCTGGAGAGCAGTTCTTC
abundance: many; v_gene: TRBV7-8; j_gene: TRBJ2-3; d_gene: -; CDR3aa: CASSQPSGGVYTQYF; CDR3nt: TGTGCCAGCAGTCAGCCCTCGGGCGGGGTATATACGCAGTATTTT
abundance: many; v_gene: TRBV6-6; j_gene: TRBJ1-2; d_gene: -; CDR3aa: CASSAYYGYTF; CDR3nt: TGTGCCAGCAGTGCTTACTATGGCTACACCTTC
abundance: many; v_gene: TRBV2; j_gene: TRBJ2-7; d_gene: -; CDR3aa: CASSERGDGYYEQYF; CDR3nt: TGTGCCAGCAGTGAACGAGGGGACGGGTACTACGAGCAGTACTTC
abundance: -; v_gene: TRBV28; j_gene: TRBJ2-7; d_gene: -; CDR3aa: CASRGFSVYF; CDR3nt: TGTGCCAGCAGGGGATTCTCGGTGTACTTC
abundance: -; v_gene: TRBV7-9; j_gene: TRBJ2-3; d_gene: -; CDR3aa: CASTPLGDTQYF; CDR3nt: TGTGCCAGCACCCCTCTGGGAGATACGCAGTATTTT
abundance: many; v_gene: TRBV7-9; j_gene: TRBJ2-1; d_gene: TRBD1; CDR3aa: CASRLTGSNEQFF; CDR3nt: TGTGCCAGCAGATTGACAGGGTCCAATGAGCAGTTCTTC
abundance: -; v_gene: TRBV6-4; j_gene: TRBJ2-1; d_gene: -; CDR3aa: CASSSGEDEQFF; CDR3nt: TGTGCCAGCAGTTCTGGGGAGGATGAGCAGTTCTTC
abundance: -; v_gene: TRBV5-1; j_gene: TRBJ2-7; d_gene: TRBD2; CDR3aa: CASREGLVSAYEQYF; CDR3nt: TGCGCCAGCAGAGAAGGACTAGTAAGCGCCTACGAGCAGTACTTC
abundance: few; v_gene: TRBV10-3; j_gene: TRBJ2-6; d_gene: TRBD1; CDR3aa: CAISGTGTGANVLTF; CDR3nt: TGTGCCATCAGTGGGACAGGCACCGGGGCCAACGTCCTGACTTTC
abundance: many; v_gene: TRBV12-3/TRBV12-4; j_gene: TRBJ2-1; d_gene: -; CDR3aa: CASSPFTVLNEQFF; CDR3nt: TGTGCCAGCAGCCCGTTCACCGTTTTGAATGAGCAGTTCTTC
abundance: medium-sized; v_gene: TRBV19; j_gene: TRBJ1-5; d_gene: -; CDR3aa: CATRQSNQPQHF; CDR3nt: TGTGCCACTCGCCAGAGCAATCAGCCCCAGCATTTT
abundance: many; v_gene: TRBV12-3/TRBV12-4; j_gene: TRBJ2-7; d_gene: TRBD1; CDR3aa: CASSPETGGAYEQYF; CDR3nt: TGTGCCAGCAGTCCTGAGACAGGGGGGGCCTACGAGCAGTACTTC
abundance: many; v_gene: TRBV11-2; j_gene: TRBJ2-2; d_gene: TRBD2; CDR3aa: CASSFRGGVGTGELFF; CDR3nt: TGTGCCAGCAGCTTCCGGGGAGGGGTCGGCACCGGGGAGCTGTTTTTT
abundance: -; v_gene: TRBV20-1; j_gene: TRBJ1-1; d_gene: -; CDR3aa: CSARVGSTEAFF; CDR3nt: TGCAGTGCTAGGGTGGGAAGCACTGAAGCTTTCTTT
abundance: many; v_gene: TRBV5-1; j_gene: TRBJ1-2; d_gene: -; CDR3aa: CASSLGELRGGGYTF; CDR3nt: TGCGCCAGCAGCTTGGGGGAGCTAAGGGGCGGTGGCTACACCTTC
abundance: many; v_gene: TRBV12-3/TRBV12-4; j_gene: TRBJ2-4; d_gene: TRBD2; CDR3aa: CASSPGGGQDQSKNIQYF; CDR3nt: TGTGCCAGCAGTCCCGGCGGGGGGCAGGATCAATCCAAAAACATTCAGTACTTC
abundance: many; v_gene: TRBV10-3; j_gene: TRBJ1-2; d_gene: -; CDR3aa: CAIYGEARGYGYTF; CDR3nt: TGTGCCATCTATGGTGAAGCCAGGGGATATGGCTACACCTTC
abundance: many; v_gene: TRBV4-2; j_gene: TRBJ2-3; d_gene: -; CDR3aa: CASSQEWGDRITDTQYF; CDR3nt: TGTGCCAGCAGCCAAGAATGGGGGGATCGGATCACAGATACGCAGTATTTT
abundance: few; v_gene: TRBV7-6; j_gene: TRBJ2-7; d_gene: -; CDR3aa: CASSVRDPRRDEQYF; CDR3nt: TGTGCCAGCAGCGTCCGGGACCCCCGGCGGGACGAGCAGTACTTC
abundance: many; v_gene: TRBV6-1; j_gene: TRBJ2-3; d_gene: -; CDR3aa: CASKIGRTGHSADTQYF; CDR3nt: TGTGCCAGCAAGATCGGTCGAACGGGACACAGCGCAGATACGCAGTATTTT
abundance: many; v_gene: TRBV21-1; j_gene: TRBJ2-7; d_gene: -; CDR3aa: CASSILSTGASSYEQYF; CDR3nt: TGTGCCAGCAGCATCCTTTCGACAGGGGCCAGCTCCTACGAGCAGTACTTC
abundance: many; v_gene: TRBV12-3/TRBV12-4; j_gene: TRBJ1-5; d_gene: TRBD1; CDR3aa: CASSLPGQGASQPQHF; CDR3nt: TGTGCCAGCAGTTTACCGGGACAGGGGGCGAGCCAGCCCCAGCATTTT
abundance: many; v_gene: TRBV27; j_gene: TRBJ2-7; d_gene: -; CDR3aa: CASSLIAPWVYEQYF; CDR3nt: TGTGCCAGCAGTTTAATTGCCCCCTGGGTCTACGAGCAGTACTTC
abundance: many; v_gene: TRBV18; j_gene: TRBJ1-1; d_gene: -; CDR3aa: CASSQRSGLYEAFF; CDR3nt: TGTGCCAGCTCACAACGTTCGGGGCTGTATGAAGCTTTCTTT
abundance: few; v_gene: TRBV9; j_gene: TRBJ2-3; d_gene: -; CDR3aa: CASSVRERAGTQYF; CDR3nt: TGTGCCAGCAGCGTACGTGAGAGGGCCGGTACGCAGTATTTT
abundance: -; v_gene: TRBV14; j_gene: TRBJ2-7; d_gene: TRBD1; CDR3aa: CASSPRDRAGYEQYF; CDR3nt: TGTGCCAGCAGCCCTCGGGACAGGGCGGGTTACGAGCAGTACTTC
abundance: many; v_gene: TRBV5-1; j_gene: TRBJ2-3; d_gene: TRBD1; CDR3aa: CASSAGGQGAPDTQYF; CDR3nt: TGCGCCAGCAGCGCCGGGGGACAGGGGGCCCCAGATACGCAGTATTTT
abundance: medium-sized; v_gene: TRBV14; j_gene: TRBJ2-7; d_gene: -; CDR3aa: CASSQVSPARGAYEQYF; CDR3nt: TGTGCCAGCAGCCAAGTAAGCCCAGCGAGGGGAGCCTACGAGCAGTACTTC
abundance: few; v_gene: TRBV5-1; j_gene: TRBJ1-5; d_gene: -; CDR3aa: CASSLSSGQPQHF; CDR3nt: TGCGCCAGCAGCTTATCCTCAGGCCAGCCCCAGCATTTT
abundance: many; v_gene: TRBV7-8; j_gene: TRBJ1-1; d_gene: -; CDR3aa: CASSLTRYEAFF; CDR3nt: TGTGCCAGCAGCTTAACCAGATACGAAGCTTTCTTT
abundance: many; v_gene: TRBV12-3/TRBV12-4; j_gene: TRBJ1-2; d_gene: TRBD1; CDR3aa: CAGMTLGTGQIGYTF; CDR3nt: TGTGCCGGAATGACCCTGGGGACAGGGCAGATTGGCTACACCTTC
abundance: -; v_gene: TRBV18; j_gene: TRBJ1-6; d_gene: -; CDR3aa: CASSPFGDYNSPLHF; CDR3nt: TGTGCCAGCTCTCCCTTTGGGGACTATAATTCACCCCTCCACTTT
abundance: many; v_gene: TRBV9; j_gene: TRBJ1-2; d_gene: -; CDR3aa: CASSAQVGVNYGYTF; CDR3nt: TGTGCCAGCAGCGCCCAGGTGGGCGTTAACTATGGCTACACCTTC
abundance: medium-sized; v_gene: TRBV6-2/TRBV6-3; j_gene: TRBJ1-5; d_gene: -; CDR3aa: CASSPRSSNQPQHF; CDR3nt: TGTGCCAGCAGTCCCAGGTCCAGCAATCAGCCCCAGCATTTT
abundance: many; v_gene: TRBV5-1; j_gene: TRBJ2-1; d_gene: TRBD1; CDR3aa: CASSSSFRQGSRREQFF; CDR3nt: TGCGCCAGCAGCTCCTCCTTTCGACAGGGGAGCCGTCGTGAGCAGTTCTTC
abundance: -; v_gene: TRBV12-3/TRBV12-4; j_gene: TRBJ1-1; d_gene: -; CDR3aa: CASSSCGLAFF; CDR3nt: TGTGCCAGCAGTTCTTGTGGCTTGGCTTTCTTT
abundance: many; v_gene: TRBV4-2; j_gene: TRBJ2-7; d_gene: -; CDR3aa: CASSQAAAGSNGYEQYF; CDR3nt: TGTGCCAGCAGCCAAGCTGCTGCGGGGTCGAATGGTTACGAGCAGTACTTC
abundance: -; v_gene: TRBV4-3; j_gene: TRBJ1-2; d_gene: -; CDR3aa: CASSQAGQRGYTF; CDR3nt: TGCGCCAGCAGCCAAGCTGGGCAGAGGGGCTACACCTTC
abundance: few; v_gene: TRBV12-3/TRBV12-4; j_gene: TRBJ2-2; d_gene: -; CDR3aa: CASNTGREDGELFF; CDR3nt: TGTGCCAGCAACACCGGCAGGGAGGACGGGGAGCTGTTTTTT
abundance: few; v_gene: TRBV29-1; j_gene: TRBJ2-5; d_gene: -; CDR3aa: CSVAVSQETQYF; CDR3nt: TGCAGCGTTGCAGTAAGCCAAGAGACCCAGTACTTC
abundance: -; v_gene: TRBV6-6; j_gene: TRBJ2-7; d_gene: -; CDR3aa: CASRKRQYEQYF; CDR3nt: TGTGCCAGCAGGAAGCGGCAGTACGAGCAGTACTTC
abundance: many; v_gene: TRBV12-3/TRBV12-4; j_gene: TRBJ2-7; d_gene: TRBD2; CDR3aa: CASSFPSGPQYF; CDR3nt: TGTGCCAGCAGTTTCCCTAGCGGCCCGCAGTACTTC
abundance: many; v_gene: TRBV29-1; j_gene: TRBJ1-2; d_gene: -; CDR3aa: CSVGQGTNYGYTF; CDR3nt: TGCAGCGTTGGGCAGGGAACTAACTATGGCTACACCTTC